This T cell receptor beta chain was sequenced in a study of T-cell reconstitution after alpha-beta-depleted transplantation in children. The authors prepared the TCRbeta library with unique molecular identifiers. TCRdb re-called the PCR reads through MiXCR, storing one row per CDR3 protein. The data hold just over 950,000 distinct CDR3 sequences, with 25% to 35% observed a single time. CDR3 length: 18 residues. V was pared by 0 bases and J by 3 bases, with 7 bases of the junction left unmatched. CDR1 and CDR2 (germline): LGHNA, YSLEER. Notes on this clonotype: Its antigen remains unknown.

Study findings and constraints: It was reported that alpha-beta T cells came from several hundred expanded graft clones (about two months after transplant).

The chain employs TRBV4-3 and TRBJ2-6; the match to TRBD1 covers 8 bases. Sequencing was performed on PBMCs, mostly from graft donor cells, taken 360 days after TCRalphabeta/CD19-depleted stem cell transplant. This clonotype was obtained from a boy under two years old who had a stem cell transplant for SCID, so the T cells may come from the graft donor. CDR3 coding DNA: TGCGCCAGCAGCCAAGATCTGGACAGGGAGTATGGGGCCAACGTCCTGACTTTC. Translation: CASSQDLDREYGANVLTF.